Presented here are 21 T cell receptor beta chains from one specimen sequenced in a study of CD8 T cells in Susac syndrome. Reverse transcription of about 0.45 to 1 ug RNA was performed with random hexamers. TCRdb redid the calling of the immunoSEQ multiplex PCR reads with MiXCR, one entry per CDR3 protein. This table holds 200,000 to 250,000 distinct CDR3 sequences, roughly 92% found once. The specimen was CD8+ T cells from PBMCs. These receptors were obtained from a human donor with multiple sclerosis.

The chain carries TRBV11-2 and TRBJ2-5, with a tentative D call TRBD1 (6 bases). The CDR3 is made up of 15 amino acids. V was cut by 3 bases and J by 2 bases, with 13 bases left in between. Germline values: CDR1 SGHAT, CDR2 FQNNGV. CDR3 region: CASSFTGSMQETQYF. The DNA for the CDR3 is TGTGCCAGCAGCTTTACAGGGAGTATGCAAGAGACCCAGTACTTC.

The CDR3 nucleotides read TGTGCCACCAGCAGAGAGGGGGTTGTGGGGTACACAGATACGCAGTATTTT. It yields the protein CATSREGVVGYTDTQYF. This chain connects TRBV15 to TRBJ2-3; D may be TRBD1 or TRBD2 (5 bases each). The V and J ends lost 0 bases and 2 bases respectively, with 15 bases between them. This CDR3 comprises 17 residues. Per germline, CDR1 LNHNV and CDR2 YYDKDF (reference sequence). Full variable domain (outside the CDR3, taken from reference TRBV15 and TRBJ2-3): DAMVIQNPRYQVTQFGKPVTLSCSQTLNHNVMYWYQQKSSQAPKLLFHYYDKDFNNEADTPDNFQSRRPNTSFCFLDIRSPGLGDTAMYLCATSREGVVGYTDTQYFGPGTRLTVL.

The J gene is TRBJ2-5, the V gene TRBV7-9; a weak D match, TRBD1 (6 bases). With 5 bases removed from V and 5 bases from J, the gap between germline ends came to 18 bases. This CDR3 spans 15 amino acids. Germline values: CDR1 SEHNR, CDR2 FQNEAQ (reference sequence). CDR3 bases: TGTGCCAGCAGCCCCCAGGTTTACAGGGCTGAGACCCAGTACTTC. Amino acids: CASSPQVYRAETQYF.

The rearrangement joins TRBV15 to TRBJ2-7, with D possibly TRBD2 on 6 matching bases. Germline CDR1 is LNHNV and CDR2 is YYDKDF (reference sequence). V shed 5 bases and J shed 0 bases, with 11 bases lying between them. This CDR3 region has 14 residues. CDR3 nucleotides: TGTGCCACCAGCGGGACCGGGAGCTCCTACGAGCAGTACTTC. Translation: CATSGTGSSYEQYF.

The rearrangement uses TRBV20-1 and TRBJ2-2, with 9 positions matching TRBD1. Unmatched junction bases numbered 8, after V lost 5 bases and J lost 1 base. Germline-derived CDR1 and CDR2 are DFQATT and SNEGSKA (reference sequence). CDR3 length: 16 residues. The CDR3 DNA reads TGCAGTGCTGGACAGGGGCGACCCTTGAACACCGGGGAGCTGTTTTTT. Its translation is CSAGQGRPLNTGELFF.

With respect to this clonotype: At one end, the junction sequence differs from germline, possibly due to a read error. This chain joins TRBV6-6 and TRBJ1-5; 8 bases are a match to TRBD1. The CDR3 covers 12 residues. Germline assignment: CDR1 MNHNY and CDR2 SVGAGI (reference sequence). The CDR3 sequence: CASSTTGTGGDF. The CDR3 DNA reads TGTGCCAGCAGTACGACAGGGACAGGCGGGGATTTT.

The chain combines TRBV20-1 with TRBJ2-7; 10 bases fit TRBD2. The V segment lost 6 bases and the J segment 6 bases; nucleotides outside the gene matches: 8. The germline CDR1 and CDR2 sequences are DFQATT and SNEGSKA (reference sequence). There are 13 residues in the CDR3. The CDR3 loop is CSASPSGRGEQYF. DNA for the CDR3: TGCAGTGCCTCCCCTAGCGGGAGAGGCGAGCAGTACTTC.

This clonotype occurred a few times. The CDR3 DNA sequence: TGTGCCAGCAGTTACCCCGGGCAGCCCCAGCATTTT. This encodes CASSYPGQPQHF. V and J are TRBV6-5 and TRBJ1-5; D is unclear. The CDR3 is 12 amino acids. Trimming took 2 bases from V and 7 from J, leaving 6 bases between them. The germline V gene has CDR1 MNHEY and CDR2 SVGAGI.

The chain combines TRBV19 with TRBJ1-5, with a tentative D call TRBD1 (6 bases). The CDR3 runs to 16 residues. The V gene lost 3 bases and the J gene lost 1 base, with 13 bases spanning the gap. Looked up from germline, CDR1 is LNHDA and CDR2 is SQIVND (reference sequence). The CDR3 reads CASSIWSGASNQPQHF. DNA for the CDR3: TGTGCCAGTAGTATCTGGTCGGGGGCGAGCAATCAGCCCCAGCATTTT.

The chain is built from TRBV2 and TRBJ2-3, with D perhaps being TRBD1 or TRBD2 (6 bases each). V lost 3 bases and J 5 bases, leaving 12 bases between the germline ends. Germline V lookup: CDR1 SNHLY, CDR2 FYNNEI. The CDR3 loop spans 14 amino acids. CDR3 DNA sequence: TGTGCCAGCAGTGAGTTGGGGGGCGGAGATACGCAGTATTTT. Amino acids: CASSELGGGDTQYF.

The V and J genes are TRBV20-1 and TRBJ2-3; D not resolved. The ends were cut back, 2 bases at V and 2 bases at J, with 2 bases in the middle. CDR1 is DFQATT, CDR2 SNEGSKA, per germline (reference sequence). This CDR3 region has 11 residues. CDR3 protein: CSARITDTQYF. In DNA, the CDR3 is TGCAGTGCTAGAATCACAGATACGCAGTATTTT.

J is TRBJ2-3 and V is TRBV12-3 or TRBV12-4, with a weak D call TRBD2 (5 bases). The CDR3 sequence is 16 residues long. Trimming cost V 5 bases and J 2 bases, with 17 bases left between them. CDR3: CASSPPSPLPTDTQYF. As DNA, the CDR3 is TGTGCCAGCAGTCCCCCTAGCCCATTGCCCACAGATACGCAGTATTTT.

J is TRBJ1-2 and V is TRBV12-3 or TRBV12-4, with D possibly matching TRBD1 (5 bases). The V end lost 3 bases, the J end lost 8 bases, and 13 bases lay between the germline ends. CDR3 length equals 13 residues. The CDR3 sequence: CASSLGSWDGYTF. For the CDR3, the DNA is TGTGCCAGCAGTTTGGGCTCCTGGGACGGCTACACCTTC.

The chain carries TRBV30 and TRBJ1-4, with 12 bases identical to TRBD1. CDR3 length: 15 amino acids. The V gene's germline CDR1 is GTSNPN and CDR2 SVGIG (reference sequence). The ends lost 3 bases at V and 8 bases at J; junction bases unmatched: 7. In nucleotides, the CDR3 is TGTGCCTGGAGGGGTCGGGGACAGGGGGCAGAAAAACTGTTTTTT. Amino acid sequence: CAWRGRGQGAEKLFF.

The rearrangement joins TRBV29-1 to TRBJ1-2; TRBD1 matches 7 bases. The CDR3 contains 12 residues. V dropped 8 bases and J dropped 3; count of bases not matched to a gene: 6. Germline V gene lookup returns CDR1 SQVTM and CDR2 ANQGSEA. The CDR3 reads CSQGGRHYGYTF. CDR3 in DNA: TGCAGCCAGGGGGGCAGGCACTATGGCTACACCTTC.

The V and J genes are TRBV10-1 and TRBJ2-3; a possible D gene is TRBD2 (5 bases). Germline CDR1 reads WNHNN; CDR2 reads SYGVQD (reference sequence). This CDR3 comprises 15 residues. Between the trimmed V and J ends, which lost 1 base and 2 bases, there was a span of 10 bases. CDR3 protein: CASSELRAATDTQYF. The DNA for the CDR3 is TGCGCCAGCAGTGAGTTAAGAGCGGCCACAGATACGCAGTATTTT.

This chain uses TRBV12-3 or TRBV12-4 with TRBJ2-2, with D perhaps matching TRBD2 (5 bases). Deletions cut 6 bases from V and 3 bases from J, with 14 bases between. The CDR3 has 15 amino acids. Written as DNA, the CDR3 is TGTGCCAGCAGACCATTCCGGCGGGACACCGGGGAGCTGTTTTTT. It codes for CASRPFRRDTGELFF.

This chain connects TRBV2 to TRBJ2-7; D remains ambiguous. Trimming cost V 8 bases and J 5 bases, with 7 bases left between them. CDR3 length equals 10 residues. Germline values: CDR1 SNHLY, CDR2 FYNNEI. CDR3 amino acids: CASRANEQYF. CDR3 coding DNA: TGTGCCAGCCGGGCTAACGAGCAGTACTTC.

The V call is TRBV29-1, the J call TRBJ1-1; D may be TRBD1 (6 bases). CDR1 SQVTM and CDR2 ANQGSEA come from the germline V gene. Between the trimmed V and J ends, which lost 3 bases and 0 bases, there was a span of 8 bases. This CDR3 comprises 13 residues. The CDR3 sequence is CSVETGVNTEAFF. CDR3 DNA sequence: TGCAGCGTTGAGACAGGTGTGAACACTGAAGCTTTCTTT.

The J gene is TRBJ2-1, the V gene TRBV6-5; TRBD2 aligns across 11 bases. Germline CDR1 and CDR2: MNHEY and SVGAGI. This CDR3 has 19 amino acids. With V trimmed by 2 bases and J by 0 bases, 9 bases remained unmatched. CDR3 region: CASSYGPTSGGTSYNEQFF. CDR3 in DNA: TGTGCCAGCAGTTACGGCCCCACTAGCGGGGGTACCTCCTACAATGAGCAGTTCTTC.

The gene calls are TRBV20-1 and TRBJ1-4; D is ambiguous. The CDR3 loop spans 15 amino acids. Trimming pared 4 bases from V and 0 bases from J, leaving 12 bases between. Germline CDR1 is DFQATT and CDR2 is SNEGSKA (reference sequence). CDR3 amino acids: CSATMGIATNEKLFF. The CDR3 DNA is TGCAGTGCTACCATGGGAATTGCAACTAATGAAAAACTGTTTTTT.